The rows below give T cell receptor beta chains drawn from one sample of a study of cytomegalovirus exposure and HLA in healthy donors. Sequencing was performed with immunoSEQ multiplex PCR; in TCRdb, only in-frame clones are kept and a portion is missing. The sample shows 90,000 to 150,000 clones, around 87% of them seen only once. What was sequenced was PBMCs. The receptors here all came from a woman in her late teens or twenties in good health and CMV-seropositive. Both conserved end residues are part of each CDR3. A D gene is named only where the DNA matches it firmly. The size of a clone is reported for some rows only, either as once, few or many, or as a class for expanded clones.

TRBV5-4	NA	TRBJ1-1	NA	CASSLFNSRTEAFF	TGTGCCAGCAGCCTTTTTAACAGCAGGACTGAAGCTTTCTTT
TRBV5-4	NA	TRBJ1-4	NA	CASSPAVSHEKLFF	TGTGCCAGCAGCCCGGCGGTGTCCCATGAAAAACTGTTTTTT
TRBV20-1	NA	TRBJ2-7	NA	CSAVAYEQYF	TGCAGTGCTGTCGCCTACGAGCAGTACTTC
TRBV7-9	NA	TRBJ1-2	NA	CASSLVVSVNYGYTF	TGTGCCAGCAGCTTAGTAGTAAGCGTCAACTATGGCTACACCTTC
TRBV2	TRBD2	TRBJ2-7	NA	CANKLGGLALYEQYF	TGTGCCAACAAATTAGGAGGACTAGCGCTTTACGAGCAGTACTTC
TRBV18	NA	TRBJ1-1	NA	CASSLDRNTEAFF	TGTGCCAGCTCTCTCGACAGGAACACTGAAGCTTTCTTT
TRBV4-1	TRBD2	TRBJ2-3	NA	CASSQDPGLRTDTQYF	TGCGCCAGCAGCCAAGACCCGGGACTACGTACAGATACGCAGTATTTT
TRBV7-3	NA	TRBJ2-5	NA	CASSLKAGETQYF	TGTGCCAGCAGCTTAAAAGCGGGAGAGACCCAGTACTTC
TRBV15	NA	TRBJ2-5	NA	CATSSRVGGETQYF	TGTGCCACCAGCAGCCGGGTAGGGGGTGAGACCCAGTACTTC
TRBV19	TRBD1	TRBJ1-2	few	CATYDGGQAPGYTF	TGTGCCACCTACGACGGGGGACAGGCTCCTGGCTACACCTTC
TRBV9	NA	TRBJ2-6	NA	CASSGSGANVLTF	TGTGCCAGCAGCGGTTCAGGGGCCAACGTCCTGACTTTC
TRBV7-2	TRBD2	TRBJ2-1	NA	CASSLGLAGYEQFF	TGTGCCAGCAGCTTAGGGCTAGCGGGCTATGAGCAGTTCTTC
TRBV11-3	TRBD2	TRBJ2-7	NA	CASSQTGTTTYEQYF	TGTGCCAGCAGTCAAACCGGGACTACCACCTACGAGCAGTACTTC
TRBV19	NA	TRBJ2-1	NA	CASSIAVNEQFF	TGTGCCAGTAGTATAGCGGTCAATGAGCAGTTCTTC
TRBV18	TRBD1	TRBJ1-5	NA	CASSPGQGNQPQHF	TGTGCCAGCTCACCCGGACAGGGCAATCAGCCCCAGCATTTT
TRBV9	TRBD1	TRBJ2-7	NA	CASSSGQVYDEQYF	TGTGCCAGCAGCTCGGGACAGGTTTACGACGAGCAGTACTTC
TRBV29-1	NA	TRBJ2-2	NA	CSVERGINTGELFF	TGCAGCGTTGAACGCGGGATCAACACCGGGGAGCTGTTTTTT
TRBV4-1	NA	TRBJ2-5	NA	CASSQGGEPSAETQYF	TGCGCCAGCAGCCAAGGGGGGGAGCCCTCGGCAGAGACCCAGTACTTC
TRBV29-1	TRBD1	TRBJ1-2	NA	CSVTGGGNYGYTF	TGCAGCGTCACAGGGGGGGGAAACTATGGCTACACCTTC
TRBV18	TRBD2	TRBJ2-7	NA	CASSLRTSGGAKEQYF	TGTGCCAGCTCACTAAGGACTAGCGGGGGGGCAAAGGAGCAGTACTTC
TRBV5-4	TRBD1	TRBJ2-1	NA	CASSLERGHNEQFF	TGTGCCAGCAGCTTGGAAAGGGGGCATAATGAGCAGTTCTTC
TRBV2	NA	TRBJ2-1	NA	CASSERAGIRNEQFF	TGTGCCAGCAGTGAAAGGGCAGGGATCCGCAATGAGCAGTTCTTC
TRBV5-1	TRBD2	TRBJ2-5	NA	CASSLAGPRGETQYF	TGCGCCAGCAGCTTGGCGGGCCCGCGGGGGGAGACCCAGTACTTC
TRBV19	NA	TRBJ1-2	NA	CASSRSKIPSSPNYGYTF	TGTGCCAGTAGTAGGTCTAAGATACCGAGCTCTCCCAACTATGGCTACACCTTC
TRBV5-4	TRBD1	TRBJ2-7	NA	CASSTGTGASYEQYF	TGTGCCAGCAGCACCGGTACAGGGGCTTCCTACGAGCAGTACTTC
TRBV30	TRBD2	TRBJ2-7	NA	CAWARGLNYEQYF	TGTGCCTGGGCACGGGGACTAAACTACGAGCAGTACTTC
TRBV7-9	TRBD1	TRBJ2-7	NA	CASSLTGAALGPSSYEQYF	TGTGCCAGCAGCTTGACAGGGGCGGCCCTAGGGCCCAGCTCCTACGAGCAGTACTTC
TRBV27	TRBD1	TRBJ2-7	NA	CASSPGQGGYEQYF	TGTGCCAGCAGTCCAGGACAGGGAGGATACGAGCAGTACTTC
TRBV29-1	TRBD1	TRBJ1-5	NA	CSVAVGQGISQPQHF	TGCAGCGTTGCTGTAGGACAGGGGATCTCACAGCCCCAGCATTTT
TRBV7-2	NA	TRBJ1-1	NA	CASSLGAENTEAFF	TGTGCCAGCAGCTTAGGCGCGGAGAACACTGAAGCTTTCTTT
TRBV27	TRBD1	TRBJ1-1	NA	CASNHRGDTEAFF	TGTGCCAGCAACCACAGGGGGGACACTGAAGCTTTCTTT
TRBV5-4	NA	TRBJ1-2	once	CASSHDRSYGYTF	TGTGCCAGCAGCCACGACCGGAGCTATGGCTACACCTTC
TRBV25-1	NA	TRBJ1-2	NA	CASSEYGYGYTF	TGTGCCAGCAGTGAGTACGGTTATGGCTACACCTTC
TRBV4-3	TRBD1	TRBJ2-3	NA	CASSQDLRTQGAILSTDTQYF	TGCGCCAGCAGCCAAGATCTAAGGACACAGGGGGCTATACTGAGCACAGATACGCAGTATTTT
TRBV11-2	NA	TRBJ2-7	NA	CASSSSPGRARGYEQYF	TGTGCCAGCAGCTCTTCCCCCGGGCGGGCACGGGGTTACGAGCAGTACTTC
TRBV28	NA	TRBJ2-2	NA	CASSLITGYTGELFF	TGTGCCAGCAGTTTAATTACAGGGTACACCGGGGAGCTGTTTTTT